This paragraph covers one T cell receptor beta chain sequence. Antigen specificity is unknown. This sample includes further DNA sequences coding for the same CDR3. The junction had 7 bases not matched to a gene; V was cut back by 0 bases and J by 5 bases. Germline assignment: CDR1 SGHRS and CDR2 YFSETQ. The CDR3 has 15 amino acids. The data stem from a study of cytomegalovirus exposure and HLA in healthy donors. Study-level points and caveats: Most observed TCR sequences were rare, whereas some public TCRs were detected in many donors.

Primers included in the PCR were 60 Vbeta and 13 Jbeta primers. Data came from immunoSEQ multiplex PCR; TCRdb stores just in-frame clones and leaves some out. This table holds roughly 180,000 clones, about 80% found once. This chain links TRBV5-1 with TRBJ2-5; TRBD1 matches 7 bases. Sample: PBMCs. The TCR was taken from a woman aged 25 to 39 in good health and CMV-seronegative. DNA of the CDR3: TGCGCCAGCAGCTTGGACGGAAGGGGACAGGAGACCCAGTACTTC. Protein: CASSLDGRGQETQYF.